Listed below are T cell receptor beta chains from one sample, sequenced in a study of cytomegalovirus exposure and HLA in healthy donors. Produced via immunoSEQ multiplex PCR; TCRdb's table is partial and in-frame only. The repertoire holds more than 95,000 clones, with 70% to 90% as singletons. Sequenced sample: PBMCs. These TCRs come from a woman aged 18 to 35 in good health and CMV-seropositive. Both conserved end residues are part of each CDR3. The order of the fields is V gene, J gene, clone size, D gene, CDR3 protein, CDR3 DNA. The D gene is left open where the match is weak. Some rows mark clone size as missing; the rest say once, few, many or name a class of expanded clone.

v_gene: TRBV5-1
j_gene: TRBJ2-1
abundance: .
d_gene: TRBD1
CDR3aa: CASSSGYRGQTVFWQFF
CDR3nt: TGCGCCAGCAGCTCCGGATACAGGGGCCAGACAGTGTTTTGGCAGTTCTTC

v_gene: TRBV28
j_gene: TRBJ1-4
abundance: .
d_gene: .
CDR3aa: CASSFIWQGEEKLFF
CDR3nt: TGTGCCAGCAGTTTCATATGGCAGGGTGAAGAAAAACTGTTTTTT

v_gene: TRBV6-5
j_gene: TRBJ2-7
abundance: few
d_gene: TRBD1
CDR3aa: CASTADWTGLYEQYF
CDR3nt: TGTGCCAGCACCGCCGACTGGACAGGGTTGTACGAGCAGTACTTC

v_gene: TRBV13
j_gene: TRBJ2-3
abundance: .
d_gene: TRBD1
CDR3aa: CASRLQGVTDTQYF
CDR3nt: TGTGCCAGCAGATTACAGGGGGTCACAGATACGCAGTATTTT

v_gene: TRBV14
j_gene: TRBJ2-1
abundance: .
d_gene: .
CDR3aa: CASSPRVDNEQFF
CDR3nt: TGTGCCAGCAGCCCCCGGGTGGACAATGAGCAGTTCTTC

v_gene: TRBV14
j_gene: TRBJ1-5
abundance: medium-sized
d_gene: .
CDR3aa: CASSTILDRPHQHF
CDR3nt: TGTGCCAGCAGCACAATACTCGACAGACCGCACCAGCATTTT

v_gene: TRBV7-2
j_gene: TRBJ2-7
abundance: .
d_gene: TRBD2
CDR3aa: CASSFRAGGSSYEQYF
CDR3nt: TGTGCCAGCAGCTTTAGAGCGGGAGGATCCTCCTACGAGCAGTACTTC

v_gene: TRBV7-9
j_gene: TRBJ1-4
abundance: .
d_gene: .
CDR3aa: CASSLQGPKMNNEKLFF
CDR3nt: TGTGCCAGCAGCCTACAGGGTCCCAAGATGAACAATGAAAAACTGTTTTTT

v_gene: TRBV9
j_gene: TRBJ2-1
abundance: .
d_gene: .
CDR3aa: CASSKLVSSYNEQFF
CDR3nt: TGTGCCAGCAGTAAACTGGTAAGCTCCTACAATGAGCAGTTCTTC

v_gene: TRBV19
j_gene: TRBJ2-1
abundance: .
d_gene: TRBD2
CDR3aa: CASSIGTSGINEQFF
CDR3nt: TGTGCCAGTAGTATCGGGACTAGCGGGATCAATGAGCAGTTCTTC

v_gene: TRBV19
j_gene: TRBJ1-3
abundance: .
d_gene: .
CDR3aa: CASTYSRYSGNTIYF
CDR3nt: TGTGCCAGTACCTACTCACGTTACTCTGGAAACACCATATATTTT

v_gene: TRBV5-1
j_gene: TRBJ2-7
abundance: .
d_gene: .
CDR3aa: CASRPVHSSYEQYF
CDR3nt: TGCGCCAGCAGGCCCGTTCATAGCTCCTACGAGCAGTACTTC

v_gene: TRBV28
j_gene: TRBJ1-3
abundance: once
d_gene: .
CDR3aa: CASSFYGGSGNTIYF
CDR3nt: TGTGCCAGCAGTTTTTACGGGGGCTCTGGAAACACCATATATTTT

v_gene: TRBV7-8
j_gene: TRBJ1-5
abundance: .
d_gene: .
CDR3aa: CASSFGPNQPQHF
CDR3nt: TGTGCCAGCAGCTTTGGCCCAAATCAGCCCCAGCATTTT

v_gene: TRBV2
j_gene: TRBJ1-2
abundance: .
d_gene: .
CDR3aa: CASLLTEANYGYTF
CDR3nt: TGTGCCAGCCTCCTAACAGAAGCTAACTATGGCTACACCTTC

v_gene: TRBV27
j_gene: TRBJ2-1
abundance: once
d_gene: TRBD2
CDR3aa: CASSYSGSGNEQFF
CDR3nt: TGTGCCAGCAGTTATAGCGGGAGTGGGAATGAGCAGTTCTTC

v_gene: TRBV5-1
j_gene: TRBJ1-3
abundance: .
d_gene: .
CDR3aa: CASSLVGGSGNTIYF
CDR3nt: TGCGCCAGCAGCTTGGTAGGGGGATCTGGAAACACCATATATTTT

v_gene: TRBV6-6
j_gene: TRBJ2-1
abundance: .
d_gene: .
CDR3aa: CASSYSSTTYNEQFF
CDR3nt: TGTGCCAGCAGTTACTCCTCGACAACCTACAATGAGCAGTTCTTC

v_gene: TRBV6-1
j_gene: TRBJ2-7
abundance: .
d_gene: TRBD1
CDR3aa: CASRDRGEQYF
CDR3nt: TGTGCCAGCAGGGACAGGGGGGAGCAGTACTTC

v_gene: TRBV7-6
j_gene: TRBJ2-7
abundance: .
d_gene: TRBD2
CDR3aa: CASSSTERGQVYEQYF
CDR3nt: TGTGCCAGCAGCTCGACGGAGCGGGGGCAGGTCTACGAGCAGTACTTC

v_gene: TRBV5-1
j_gene: TRBJ2-7
abundance: .
d_gene: TRBD2
CDR3aa: CASSLSSSGGRSYEQYF
CDR3nt: TGCGCCAGCAGCTTGTCTTCTAGCGGGGGGCGCTCCTACGAGCAGTACTTC

v_gene: TRBV2
j_gene: TRBJ1-1
abundance: .
d_gene: .
CDR3aa: CASQDGGTEAFF
CDR3nt: TGTGCCAGCCAGGACGGGGGGACTGAAGCTTTCTTT

v_gene: TRBV6-6
j_gene: TRBJ2-7
abundance: .
d_gene: .
CDR3aa: CASTLWSPGDYEQYF
CDR3nt: TGTGCCAGCACTCTCTGGAGTCCAGGGGACTACGAGCAGTACTTC

v_gene: TRBV4-1
j_gene: TRBJ2-7
abundance: .
d_gene: .
CDR3aa: CASSRSLNYEQYF
CDR3nt: TGCGCCAGCAGCCGTTCACTCAATTACGAGCAGTACTTC

v_gene: TRBV28
j_gene: TRBJ1-1
abundance: .
d_gene: .
CDR3aa: CASSFRGGRGTEAFF
CDR3nt: TGTGCCAGCAGTTTCCGAGGGGGACGGGGCACTGAAGCTTTCTTT

v_gene: TRBV19
j_gene: TRBJ1-5
abundance: .
d_gene: .
CDR3aa: CASSISRVGNQPQHF
CDR3nt: TGTGCCAGTAGTATCAGCAGGGTGGGCAATCAGCCCCAGCATTTT

v_gene: TRBV7-9
j_gene: TRBJ2-2
abundance: .
d_gene: .
CDR3aa: CASTGNFGELFF
CDR3nt: TGTGCCAGCACCGGGAATTTCGGGGAGCTGTTTTTT

v_gene: TRBV2
j_gene: TRBJ2-2
abundance: .
d_gene: TRBD1
CDR3aa: CASSRQGPNTGELFF
CDR3nt: TGTGCCAGCAGCCGACAGGGGCCGAACACCGGGGAGCTGTTTTTT

v_gene: TRBV4-2
j_gene: TRBJ2-3
abundance: .
d_gene: TRBD2
CDR3aa: CASSLLGKRGGRLGSDTQYF
CDR3nt: TGTGCCAGCAGCCTCCTTGGGAAGCGGGGGGGGAGACTTGGGTCAGATACGCAGTATTTT

v_gene: TRBV5-1
j_gene: TRBJ1-6
abundance: few
d_gene: .
CDR3aa: CASSVSSYNSPLHF
CDR3nt: TGCGCCAGCAGCGTGAGCTCCTATAATTCACCCCTCCACTTT

v_gene: TRBV5-1
j_gene: TRBJ2-1
abundance: .
d_gene: TRBD1
CDR3aa: CASSTNRGYNEQFF
CDR3nt: TGCGCCAGCAGCACAAACAGGGGTTACAATGAGCAGTTCTTC

v_gene: TRBV5-1
j_gene: TRBJ2-7
abundance: .
d_gene: TRBD2
CDR3aa: CASSLGVAGGYEQYF
CDR3nt: TGCGCCAGCAGCTTGGGAGTAGCGGGAGGGTACGAGCAGTACTTC

v_gene: TRBV5-1
j_gene: TRBJ2-3
abundance: .
d_gene: TRBD1
CDR3aa: CASSSRTGETTDTQYF
CDR3nt: TGCGCCAGCAGCTCGCGGACAGGGGAAACCACAGATACGCAGTATTTT

v_gene: TRBV6-5
j_gene: TRBJ2-2
abundance: .
d_gene: TRBD2
CDR3aa: CASSRLAGGPGELFF
CDR3nt: TGTGCCAGCAGCCGACTAGCGGGGGGACCCGGGGAGCTGTTTTTT

v_gene: TRBV7-2
j_gene: TRBJ2-7
abundance: .
d_gene: .
CDR3aa: CASSLIQGTYEQYF
CDR3nt: TGTGCCAGCAGCTTAATACAGGGAACCTACGAGCAGTACTTC

v_gene: TRBV5-1
j_gene: TRBJ2-7
abundance: .
d_gene: TRBD2
CDR3aa: CASSSQREWPYEQYF
CDR3nt: TGCGCCAGCAGCTCCCAGCGGGAGTGGCCCTACGAGCAGTACTTC

v_gene: TRBV4-2
j_gene: TRBJ1-2
abundance: few
d_gene: TRBD1
CDR3aa: CASSSDRAGGYTF
CDR3nt: TGTGCCAGCAGCTCGGACAGGGCGGGGGGCTACACCTTC

v_gene: TRBV6-1
j_gene: TRBJ1-5
abundance: .
d_gene: .
CDR3aa: CASSGSGTSQPQHF
CDR3nt: TGTGCCAGCAGCGGGAGCGGGACCTCTCAGCCCCAGCATTTT

v_gene: TRBV28
j_gene: TRBJ1-2
abundance: .
d_gene: .
CDR3aa: CASSLTDRYGYTF
CDR3nt: TGTGCCAGCAGTTTAACGGACAGATATGGCTACACCTTC

v_gene: TRBV11-2
j_gene: TRBJ1-1
abundance: .
d_gene: TRBD1
CDR3aa: CASSLPVTGRTEAFF
CDR3nt: TGTGCCAGCAGCTTACCTGTGACAGGGAGGACTGAAGCTTTCTTT